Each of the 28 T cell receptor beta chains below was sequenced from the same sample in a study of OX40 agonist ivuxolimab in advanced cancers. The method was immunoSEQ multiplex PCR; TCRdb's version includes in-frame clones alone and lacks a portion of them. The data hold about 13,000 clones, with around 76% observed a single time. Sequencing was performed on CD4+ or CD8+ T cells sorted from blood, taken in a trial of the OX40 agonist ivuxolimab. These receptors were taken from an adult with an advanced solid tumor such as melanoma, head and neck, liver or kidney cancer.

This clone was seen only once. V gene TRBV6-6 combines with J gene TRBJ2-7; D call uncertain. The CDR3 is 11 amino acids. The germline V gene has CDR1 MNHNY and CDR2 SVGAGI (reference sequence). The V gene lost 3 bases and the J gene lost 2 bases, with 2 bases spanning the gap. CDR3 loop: CASSYAYEQYF. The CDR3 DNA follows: TGTGCCAGCAGTTATGCCTACGAGCAGTACTTC.

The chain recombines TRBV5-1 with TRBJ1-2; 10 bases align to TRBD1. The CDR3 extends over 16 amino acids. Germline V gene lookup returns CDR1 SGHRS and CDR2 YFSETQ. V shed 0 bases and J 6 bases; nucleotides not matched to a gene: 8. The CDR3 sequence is CASSLGMTGGDNGYTF. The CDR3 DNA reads TGCGCCAGCAGCTTGGGAATGACAGGGGGCGACAATGGCTACACCTTC.

The CDR3 loop reads CATNVRETGGYEQYF. The DNA of the CDR3 is TGTGCCACCAACGTTCGTGAGACAGGGGGGTACGAGCAGTACTTC. The chain links TRBV15 to TRBJ2-7; 9 positions match TRBD1. V lost 7 bases, J lost 4 bases, and 11 bases stayed unmatched. The CDR3 extends over 15 amino acids. The V gene's germline CDR1 is LNHNV and CDR2 YYDKDF (reference sequence).

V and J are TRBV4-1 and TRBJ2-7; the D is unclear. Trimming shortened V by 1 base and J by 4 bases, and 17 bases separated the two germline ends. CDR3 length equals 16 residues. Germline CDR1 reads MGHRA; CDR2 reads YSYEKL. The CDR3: CASSQVGSTLGYEQYF. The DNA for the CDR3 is TGCGCCAGCAGCCAAGTGGGCAGTACCCTTGGGTACGAGCAGTACTTC.

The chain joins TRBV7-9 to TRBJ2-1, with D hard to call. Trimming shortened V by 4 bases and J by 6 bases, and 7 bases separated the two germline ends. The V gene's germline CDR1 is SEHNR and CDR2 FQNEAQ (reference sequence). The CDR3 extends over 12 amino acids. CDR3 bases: TGTGCCAGCAGCTCTGATCCCAATGAGCAGTTCTTC. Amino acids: CASSSDPNEQFF.

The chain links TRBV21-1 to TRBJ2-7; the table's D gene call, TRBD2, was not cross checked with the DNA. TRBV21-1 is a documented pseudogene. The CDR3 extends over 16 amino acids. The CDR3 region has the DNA TGTGCCAGCAGTCGTGCTCTAGCTACAGTGTTAGACGAGCAGTACTTC. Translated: CASSRALATVLDEQYF.

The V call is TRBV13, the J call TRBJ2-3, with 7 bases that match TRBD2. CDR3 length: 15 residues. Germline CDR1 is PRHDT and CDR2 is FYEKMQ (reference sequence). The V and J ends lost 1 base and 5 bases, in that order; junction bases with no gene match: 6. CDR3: CASSLEGGREDTQYF. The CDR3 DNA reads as TGTGCCAGCAGCTTAGAAGGTGGGAGGGAAGATACGCAGTATTTT.

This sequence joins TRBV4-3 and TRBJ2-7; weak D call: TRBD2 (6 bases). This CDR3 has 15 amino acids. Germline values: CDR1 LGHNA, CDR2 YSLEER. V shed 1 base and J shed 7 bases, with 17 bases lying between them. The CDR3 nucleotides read TGCGCCAGCAGCCAAGGGGACGGGAGTTTCGGAGAGCAGTACTTC. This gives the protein CASSQGDGSFGEQYF.

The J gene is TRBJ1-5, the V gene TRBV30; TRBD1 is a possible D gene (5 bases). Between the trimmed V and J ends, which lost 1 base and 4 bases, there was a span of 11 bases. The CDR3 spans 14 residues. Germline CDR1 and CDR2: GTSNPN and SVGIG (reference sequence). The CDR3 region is CAWSAGQTNQPQHF. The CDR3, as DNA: TGTGCCTGGAGTGCCGGACAAACTAATCAGCCCCAGCATTTT.

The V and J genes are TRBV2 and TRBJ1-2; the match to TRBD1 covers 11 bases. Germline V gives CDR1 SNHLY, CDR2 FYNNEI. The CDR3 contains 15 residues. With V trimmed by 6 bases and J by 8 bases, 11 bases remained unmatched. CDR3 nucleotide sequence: TGTGCCAGCAGCCCCTCCGGGACAGGGGGAAGAGGCTACACCTTC. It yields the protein CASSPSGTGGRGYTF.

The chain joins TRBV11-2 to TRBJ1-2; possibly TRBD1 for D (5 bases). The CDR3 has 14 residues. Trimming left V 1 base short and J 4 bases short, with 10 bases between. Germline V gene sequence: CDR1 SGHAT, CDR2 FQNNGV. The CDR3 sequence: CASSLGQNFYGYTF. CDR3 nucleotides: TGTGCCAGCAGCTTAGGACAGAATTTCTATGGCTACACCTTC.

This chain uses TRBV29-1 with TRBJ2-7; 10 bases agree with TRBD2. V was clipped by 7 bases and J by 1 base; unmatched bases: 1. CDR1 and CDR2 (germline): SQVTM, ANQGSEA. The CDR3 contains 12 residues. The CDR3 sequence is CSALAGSYEQYF. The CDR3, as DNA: TGCAGCGCACTAGCGGGATCCTACGAGCAGTACTTC.

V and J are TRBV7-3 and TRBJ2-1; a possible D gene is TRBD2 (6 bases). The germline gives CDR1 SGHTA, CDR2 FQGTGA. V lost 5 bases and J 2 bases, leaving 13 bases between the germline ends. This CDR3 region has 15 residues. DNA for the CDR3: TGTGCCAGCAGCACCACGGAGGGGCCCTACAATGAGCAGTTCTTC. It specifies CASSTTEGPYNEQFF.

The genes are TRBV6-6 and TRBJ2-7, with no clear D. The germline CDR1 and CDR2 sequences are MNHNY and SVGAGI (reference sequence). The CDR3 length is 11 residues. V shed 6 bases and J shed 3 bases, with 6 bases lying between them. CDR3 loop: CASSVDYEQYF. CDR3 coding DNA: TGTGCCAGCAGCGTAGACTACGAGCAGTACTTC.

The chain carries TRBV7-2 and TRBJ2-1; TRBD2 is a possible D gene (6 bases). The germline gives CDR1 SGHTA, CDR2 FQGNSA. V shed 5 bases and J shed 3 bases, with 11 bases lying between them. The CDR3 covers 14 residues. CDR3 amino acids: CASSHPGLYNEQFF. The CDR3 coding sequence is TGTGCCAGCAGCCACCCGGGACTCTACAATGAGCAGTTCTTC.

CDR3 in amino acids: CASSLGFAGGQKTGELFF. For the CDR3, the DNA is TGTGCCAGCAGCTTAGGTTTCGCGGGAGGGCAAAAGACGGGGGAGCTGTTTTTT. The chain combines TRBV7-9 with TRBJ2-2; 9 bases are a match to TRBD2. CDR3 length: 18 amino acids. CDR1 SEHNR and CDR2 FQNEAQ come from the germline V gene (reference sequence). With 1 base clipped from V and 8 bases from J, the junction kept 14 bases outside the gene matches.

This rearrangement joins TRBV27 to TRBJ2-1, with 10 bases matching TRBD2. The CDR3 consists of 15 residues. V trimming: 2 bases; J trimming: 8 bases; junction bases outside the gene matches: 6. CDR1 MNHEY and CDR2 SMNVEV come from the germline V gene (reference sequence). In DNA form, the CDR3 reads TGTGCCAGCAGTTTAACTAGCGGGAATTGGTATGAGCAGTTCTTC. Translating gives CASSLTSGNWYEQFF.

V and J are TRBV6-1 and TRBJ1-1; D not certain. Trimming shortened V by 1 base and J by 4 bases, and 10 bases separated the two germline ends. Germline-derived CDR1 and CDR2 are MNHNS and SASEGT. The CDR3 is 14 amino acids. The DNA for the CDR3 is TGTGCCAGCAGTGAAGGGTGGGAGACCACTGAAGCTTTCTTT. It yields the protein CASSEGWETTEAFF.

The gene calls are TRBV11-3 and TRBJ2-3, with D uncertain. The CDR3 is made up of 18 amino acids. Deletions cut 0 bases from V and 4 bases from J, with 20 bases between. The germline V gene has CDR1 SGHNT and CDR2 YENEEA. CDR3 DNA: TGTGCCAGCAGCTTAGATCCTTCGTCGGGCCATCCCTCAGATACGCAGTATTTT. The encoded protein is CASSLDPSSGHPSDTQYF.

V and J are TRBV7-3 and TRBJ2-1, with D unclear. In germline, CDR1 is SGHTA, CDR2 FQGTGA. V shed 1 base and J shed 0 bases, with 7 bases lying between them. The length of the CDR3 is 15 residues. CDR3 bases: TGTGCCAGCAGCTTAAGTCCTAGCTCCTACAATGAGCAGTTCTTC. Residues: CASSLSPSSYNEQFF.

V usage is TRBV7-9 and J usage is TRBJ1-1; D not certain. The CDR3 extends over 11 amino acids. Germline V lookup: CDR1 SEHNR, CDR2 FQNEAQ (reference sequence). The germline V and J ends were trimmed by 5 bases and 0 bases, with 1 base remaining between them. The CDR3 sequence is CASSLNTEAFF. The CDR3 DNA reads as TGTGCCAGCAGCCTGAACACTGAAGCTTTCTTT.

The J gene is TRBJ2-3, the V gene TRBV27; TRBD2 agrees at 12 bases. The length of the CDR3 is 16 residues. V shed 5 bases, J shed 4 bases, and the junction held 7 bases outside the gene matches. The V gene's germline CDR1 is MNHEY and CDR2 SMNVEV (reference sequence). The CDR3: CASSPGLAGRADTQYF. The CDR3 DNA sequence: TGTGCCAGCAGTCCCGGACTAGCGGGAAGGGCAGATACGCAGTATTTT.

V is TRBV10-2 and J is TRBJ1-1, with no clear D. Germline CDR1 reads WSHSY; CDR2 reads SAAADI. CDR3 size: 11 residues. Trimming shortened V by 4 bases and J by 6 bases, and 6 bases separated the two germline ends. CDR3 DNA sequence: TGCGCCAGCAGTGTTATGGCTGAAGCTTTCTTT. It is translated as CASSVMAEAFF.

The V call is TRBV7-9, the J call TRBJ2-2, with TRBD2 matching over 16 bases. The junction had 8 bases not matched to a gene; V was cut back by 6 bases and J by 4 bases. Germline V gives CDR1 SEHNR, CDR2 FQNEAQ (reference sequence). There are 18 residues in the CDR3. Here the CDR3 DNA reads TGTGCCAGCAGTTGGGGACTAGCGGGAGGGCCTGGCACCGGGGAGCTGTTTTTT. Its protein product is CASSWGLAGGPGTGELFF.

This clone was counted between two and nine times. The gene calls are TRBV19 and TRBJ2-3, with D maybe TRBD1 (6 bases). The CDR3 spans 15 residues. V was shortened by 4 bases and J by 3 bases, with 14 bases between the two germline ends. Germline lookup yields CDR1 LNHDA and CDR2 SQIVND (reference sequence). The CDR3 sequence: CASSKTGAMTDTQYF. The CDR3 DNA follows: TGTGCCAGTAGTAAGACAGGTGCGATGACAGATACGCAGTATTTT.

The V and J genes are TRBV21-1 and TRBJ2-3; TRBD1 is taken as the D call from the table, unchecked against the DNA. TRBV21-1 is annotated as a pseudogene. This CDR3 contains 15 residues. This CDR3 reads CASSNRDRGKCEGYF. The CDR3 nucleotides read TGTGCCAGCAGCAACCGGGACAGGGGGAAATGCGAGGGGTATTTT.

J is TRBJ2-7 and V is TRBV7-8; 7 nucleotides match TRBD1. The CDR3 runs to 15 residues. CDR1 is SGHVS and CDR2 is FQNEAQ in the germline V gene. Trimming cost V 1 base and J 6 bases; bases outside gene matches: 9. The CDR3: CASSLGLPRGSEQYF. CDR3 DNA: TGTGCCAGCAGCTTAGGTCTCCCCAGGGGGAGCGAGCAGTACTTC.

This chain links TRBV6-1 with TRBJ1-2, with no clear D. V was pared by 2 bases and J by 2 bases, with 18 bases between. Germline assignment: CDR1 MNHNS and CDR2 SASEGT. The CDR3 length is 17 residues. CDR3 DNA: TGTGCCAGCAGTGAATCCTTTCTAGGAAGTAAGAACTATGGCTACACCTTC. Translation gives CASSESFLGSKNYGYTF.